This section outlines one T cell receptor (beta chain) sequence together with its context. This entry is derived from a study of shared clonotypes between healthy human individuals. Study as a whole: Plates per donor: three CD4 naive, three CD4 memory, two CD8 naive, one CD8 memory.

Terminally differentiated effector memory CD45RA+ cells were excluded by CCR7 positive selection of CD45RO-negative cells. Evenly divided among several immunoSEQ plates was the genomic DNA of each subset. The repertoire was sequenced with immunoSEQ multiplex PCR; TCRdb's copy has only in-frame clones and lacks some. The sample carries just over 2,000,000 clones, approximately 95% recorded once. This CDR3 comprises 14 residues. V lost 6 bases and J 1 base, leaving 12 bases between the germline ends. CDR1 is SGHVS, CDR2 FNYEAQ, per germline. V usage is TRBV7-6 and J usage is TRBJ2-5; weak D call: TRBD2 (5 bases). The TCR was taken from a man aged 18 to 30 in good health. What was sequenced was naive CD8+ T cells sorted from blood. CDR3 region: CASRYEAGQETQYF. The CDR3, as DNA: TGTGCCAGCAGATACGAGGCGGGCCAAGAGACCCAGTACTTC.